Presented here are 27 T cell receptor beta chains from one specimen sequenced in a study of shared clonotypes between healthy human individuals. In the naive CD8 group, cells lacked CD45RO and were positively selected for CCR7, so terminally differentiated effector memory CD45RA+ cells were left out. Using immunoSEQ multiplex PCR, the repertoire was profiled, and TCRdb retains in-frame clones only, with some absent. Of about 2 million clones in the sample, over 85% are singletons; the top ten hold 1.2%. The material sequenced was naive CD8+ T cells sorted from blood. The receptors stem from a young man in good health.

This clone showed up just once. The chain carries TRBV5-6 and TRBJ2-3, with D unclear. Germline values: CDR1 SGHDT, CDR2 YYEEEE. V gave up 3 bases and J gave up 3 bases, with 8 bases separating them. The CDR3 runs 13 residues. The chain's CDR3 is CASSWSRTDTQYF. CDR3 sequence (DNA): TGTGCCAGCAGCTGGTCTCGGACAGATACGCAGTATTTT.

This chain connects TRBV7-9 to TRBJ2-1; tentatively, D is TRBD1 or TRBD2 (6 bases each). V was cut by 5 bases and J by 0 bases, with 11 bases left in between. The germline CDR1 and CDR2 sequences are SEHNR and FQNEAQ (reference sequence). The CDR3 covers 15 residues. CDR3 sequence: CASSQEGGSYNEQFF. The CDR3 DNA follows: TGTGCCAGCAGCCAGGAGGGGGGCTCCTACAATGAGCAGTTCTTC.

The chain employs TRBV4-1 and TRBJ1-2; TRBD1 aligns across 7 bases. CDR1 is MGHRA and CDR2 is YSYEKL in the germline V gene. This CDR3 comprises 13 residues. V was pared by 2 bases and J by 6 bases, with 3 bases of the junction left unmatched. DNA of the CDR3: TGCGCCAGCAGCCAAACAGGGACAGATGGCTACACCTTC. Its protein product is CASSQTGTDGYTF.

J is TRBJ1-2 and V is TRBV6-6; TRBD1 matches at 7 bases. Germline CDR1 reads MNHNY; CDR2 reads SVGAGI (reference sequence). V shed 8 bases, J shed 7 bases, and the junction held 10 bases outside the gene matches. The length of the CDR3 is 13 residues. The CDR3 reads CASLPGGLRGYTF. The CDR3 region has the DNA TGTGCCAGCCTGCCAGGGGGTCTGCGTGGCTACACCTTC.

V is TRBV7-9 and J is TRBJ2-3, with 8 bases lining up with TRBD1. The CDR3 is made up of 15 amino acids. In germline, CDR1 is SEHNR, CDR2 FQNEAQ (reference sequence). V lost 5 bases to trimming and J lost 2 bases; unmatched junction nucleotides: 6. The CDR3 DNA is TGTGCCAGCAGCGGGACAGGAGCTATCACAGATACGCAGTATTTT. The encoded protein is CASSGTGAITDTQYF.

This clone occurred a few times. This sample also contains other DNA sequences that code for the same CDR3. The CDR3 protein is CASSVTDSNQPQHF. CDR3 in DNA: TGTGCCAGCAGCGTCACAGATAGCAATCAGCCCCAGCATTTT. The J gene is TRBJ1-5, the V gene TRBV9; D unclear. The CDR3 spans 14 residues. Germline CDR1 and CDR2: SGDLS and YYNGEE. Trimming pared 2 bases from V and 0 bases from J, leaving 6 bases between. Supplemented by reference TRBV9 and TRBJ1-5, the full variable domain reads DSGVTQTPKHLITATGQRVTLRCSPRSGDLSVYWYQQSLDQGLQFLIQYYNGEERAKGNILERFSAQQFPDLHSELNLSSLELGDSALYFCASSVTDSNQPQHFGDGTRLSIL.

This chain joins TRBV10-3 and TRBJ2-7; 12 bases are a match to TRBD1. The V and J ends lost 6 bases and 5 bases, in that order; junction bases with no gene match: 5. CDR1 is ENHRY, CDR2 SYGVKD, per germline. There are 14 residues in the CDR3. The CDR3 region is CAISLGQGANEQYF. Here the CDR3 DNA reads TGTGCCATCAGCCTGGGACAGGGGGCCAACGAGCAGTACTTC.

This clone was observed once. J is TRBJ2-5 and V is TRBV4-2; 7 positions match TRBD2. The CDR3 consists of 16 residues. Germline V gene lookup returns CDR1 LGHNA and CDR2 YNFKEQ. Losses at the gene ends were 0 bases for V and 5 bases for J; bases not matched to a gene: 9. The DNA of the CDR3 is TGTGCCAGCAGCCAAGATGAAGAGGGAGGGAGCGAGACCCAGTACTTC. Its translation is CASSQDEEGGSETQYF.

This rearrangement joins TRBV2 to TRBJ2-3; 10 bases fit TRBD2. Germline assignment: CDR1 SNHLY and CDR2 FYNNEI. There are 16 residues in the CDR3. The trim removed 6 bases at V and 7 bases at J, leaving 13 bases unmatched. DNA of the CDR3: TGTGCCAGCAGCTCCCTTCCTAGCGGGAGATCTAATACGCAGTATTTT. This gives the protein CASSSLPSGRSNTQYF.

This chain uses TRBV19 with TRBJ2-1; 9 bases line up with TRBD1. J gave up 8 bases and V 3 bases, and 17 bases lay outside the gene matches. Germline CDR1 LNHDA, CDR2 SQIVND (reference sequence). CDR3 length equals 18 residues. This chain's CDR3 is CASSIWDRARLGSDEQFF. In DNA form, the CDR3 reads TGTGCCAGTAGTATTTGGGACAGGGCCCGACTGGGAAGCGATGAGCAGTTCTTC.

The chain has TRBV7-9 and TRBJ1-5; possible D gene TRBD1, 5 bases. The V end lost 1 base, the J end lost 2 bases, and 15 bases lay between the germline ends. The CDR3 totals 17 residues. Germline V gene data show CDR1 as SEHNR and CDR2 as FQNEAQ (reference sequence). CDR3: CASSLGEDGAGNQPQHF. The DNA for the CDR3 is TGTGCCAGCAGCTTAGGGGAGGACGGGGCGGGCAATCAGCCCCAGCATTTT.

The chain employs TRBV5-4 and TRBJ2-7, with 8 positions matching TRBD1. Germline V CDR1 and CDR2: SGHNT, YYREEE (reference sequence). Trimming took 4 bases from V and 4 from J; bases not matched to a gene: 7. The CDR3 is made up of 14 amino acids. The CDR3 is CASSVDRAGYEQYF. As DNA, the CDR3 is TGTGCCAGCAGCGTGGACAGGGCCGGGTACGAGCAGTACTTC.

This clone was seen a single time. This chain uses TRBV25-1 with TRBJ2-2; D is perhaps TRBD2 (5 bases). V was clipped by 2 bases and J by 3 bases, with 10 bases between them. Germline V gene data show CDR1 as MGHDK and CDR2 as SYGVNS. This CDR3 is 15 amino acids long. For the CDR3, the DNA is TGTGCCAGCAGTGAAGATTTCGGGGACACCGGGGAGCTGTTTTTT. Amino acids: CASSEDFGDTGELFF.

J is TRBJ2-3 and V is TRBV5-1; D call uncertain. The CDR3 sequence is 14 residues long. Germline V gene lookup returns CDR1 SGHRS and CDR2 YFSETQ. V shed 0 bases and J shed 5 bases, with 10 bases lying between them. The CDR3 DNA is TGCGCCAGCAGCTTGGGAAGGGATAGAGATACGCAGTATTTT. Protein: CASSLGRDRDTQYF.

The V gene is TRBV28, the J gene TRBJ2-7; D is perhaps TRBD1 (5 bases). Trimming took off 4 bases at V and 0 bases at J, with 13 bases between the two ends. Germline values: CDR1 MDHEN, CDR2 SYDVKM. The length of the CDR3 is 15 residues. The CDR3 sequence is CASSWPRESSYEQYF. In DNA, the CDR3 is TGTGCCAGCAGTTGGCCCAGGGAAAGCTCCTACGAGCAGTACTTC.

This clone was counted between two and nine times. The chain is built from TRBV2 and TRBJ1-6, with TRBD1 matching over 7 bases. Germline V gene sequence: CDR1 SNHLY, CDR2 FYNNEI. The CDR3 extends over 16 amino acids. V trimming: 4 bases; J trimming: 4 bases; junction bases outside the gene matches: 7. The CDR3 DNA reads TGTGCCAGCAGTGGGGGACAGCCACTTTATAATTCACCCCTCCACTTT. It translates to CASSGGQPLYNSPLHF.

For the CDR3, the DNA is TGTGCCAGCAGCTTAGGGGCTAGCGGGAGTGTCGCAGATACGCAGTATTTT. Its translation: CASSLGASGSVADTQYF. This sequence joins TRBV7-6 and TRBJ2-3; 10 bases fit TRBD2. V shed 1 base, J shed 4 bases, and the junction held 8 bases outside the gene matches. The germline V gene encodes CDR1 SGHVS and CDR2 FNYEAQ. This CDR3 region has 17 residues.

The chain is built from TRBV7-8 and TRBJ2-7; D uncertain. This CDR3 region has 17 residues. The V gene's germline CDR1 is SGHVS and CDR2 FQNEAQ. V was cut by 7 bases and J by 7 bases, with 29 bases left in between. In DNA, the CDR3 is TGTGCCAGCACCCTCCTCCCTCGTGCGACCTCCTTTGAGGAGCAGTACTTC. Its translation is CASTLLPRATSFEEQYF.

This chain joins TRBV4-1 and TRBJ2-7; D call uncertain. The CDR3 covers 14 residues. V was clipped by 0 bases and J by 2 bases, with 8 bases between them. Germline CDR1 reads MGHRA; CDR2 reads YSYEKL. CDR3 region: CASSQEYTAYEQYF. The CDR3 coding sequence is TGCGCCAGCAGCCAAGAGTACACCGCCTACGAGCAGTACTTC.

This chain joins TRBV5-4 and TRBJ2-1, with 10 bases lining up with TRBD2. There are 16 residues in the CDR3. Germline CDR1 is SGHNT and CDR2 is YYREEE (reference sequence). Trimming at V came to 1 base and at J to 6 bases, leaving 7 bases not matched to a gene. CDR3 protein: CASSLSGLADPNEQFF. The CDR3 nucleotides read TGTGCCAGCAGCTTGTCTGGACTAGCGGACCCCAATGAGCAGTTCTTC.

V usage is TRBV28 and J usage is TRBJ2-7, with D possibly TRBD1 on 6 matching bases. The CDR3 runs to 16 residues. Trimming took off 1 base at V and 3 bases at J, with 16 bases between the two ends. Germline CDR1 MDHEN, CDR2 SYDVKM. CDR3 region: CASSLSLRIGGYEQYF. For the CDR3, the DNA is TGTGCCAGCAGTTTATCCCTAAGGATAGGGGGCTACGAGCAGTACTTC.

The V and J genes are TRBV6-5 and TRBJ1-6, with D unclear. The germline gives CDR1 MNHEY, CDR2 SVGAGI. This CDR3 is built from 12 residues. With 4 bases removed from V and 11 bases from J, the gap between germline ends came to 9 bases. The CDR3 bases are TGTGCCAGCAGTTCACTCATCCCACCCCTCCACTTT. It yields the protein CASSSLIPPLHF.

This sequence joins TRBV27 and TRBJ2-7; 8 nucleotides agree with TRBD2. The V and J ends lost 2 bases and 1 base, in that order; junction bases with no gene match: 10. The germline gives CDR1 MNHEY, CDR2 SMNVEV (reference sequence). This CDR3 spans 17 amino acids. CDR3 loop: CASSLVGVSGVSYEQYF. CDR3 in DNA: TGTGCCAGCAGTTTAGTTGGGGTTAGCGGGGTTTCCTACGAGCAGTACTTC.

The rearrangement links TRBV5-6 to TRBJ2-7; D is ambiguous. V was shortened by 0 bases and J by 4 bases, with 8 bases between the two germline ends. The CDR3 extends over 13 amino acids. Germline V gene lookup returns CDR1 SGHDT and CDR2 YYEEEE. CDR3 residues: CASSLEFGYEQYF. In DNA, the CDR3 is TGTGCCAGCAGCTTGGAATTCGGATACGAGCAGTACTTC.

This CDR3 is CATPPSVSYNEQFF. CDR3 nucleotide sequence: TGCGCCACCCCGCCCAGCGTCTCCTACAATGAGCAGTTCTTC. The chain employs TRBV10-1 and TRBJ2-1; unclear D gene. V was pared by 10 bases and J by 0 bases, with 13 bases between. Germline-derived CDR1 and CDR2 are WNHNN and SYGVQD (reference sequence). The length of the CDR3 is 14 residues.

V and J are TRBV6-6 and TRBJ1-1; D is unresolved. CDR1 and CDR2 (germline): MNHNY, SVGAGI (reference sequence). This CDR3 region has 14 residues. V was cut by 2 bases and J by 1 base, with 8 bases left in between. CDR3 region: CASSYTKKNTEAFF. The CDR3 DNA reads as TGTGCCAGCAGTTACACTAAAAAGAACACTGAAGCTTTCTTT.

This sequence joins TRBV7-9 and TRBJ2-3; tentative D call: TRBD2 (5 bases). This CDR3 is 14 amino acids long. Germline CDR1 reads SEHNR; CDR2 reads FQNEAQ (reference sequence). The ends were cut back, 8 bases at V and 2 bases at J, with 14 bases in the middle. The CDR3, as DNA: TGTGCCAGCCCCTCGAGGGTTTACACAGATACGCAGTATTTT. Residues: CASPSRVYTDTQYF.